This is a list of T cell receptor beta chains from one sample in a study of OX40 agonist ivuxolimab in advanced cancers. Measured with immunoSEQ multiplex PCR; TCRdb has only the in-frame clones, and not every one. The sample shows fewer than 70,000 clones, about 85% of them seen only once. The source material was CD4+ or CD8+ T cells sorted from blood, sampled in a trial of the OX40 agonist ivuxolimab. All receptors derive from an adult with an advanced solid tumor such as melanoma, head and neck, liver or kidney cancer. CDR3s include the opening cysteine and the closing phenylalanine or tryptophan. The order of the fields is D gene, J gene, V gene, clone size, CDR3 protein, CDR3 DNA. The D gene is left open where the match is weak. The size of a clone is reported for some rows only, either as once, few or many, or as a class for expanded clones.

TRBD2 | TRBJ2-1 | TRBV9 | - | CASSPGLAGAVGEQFF | TGTGCCAGCAGCCCGGGACTAGCGGGAGCAGTTGGTGAGCAGTTCTTC
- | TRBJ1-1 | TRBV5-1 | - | CASSLGGAFF | TGCGCCAGCAGCTTGGGGGGCGCTTTCTTT
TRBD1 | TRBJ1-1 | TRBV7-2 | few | CASSRQGPASLPGTEAFF | TGTGCCAGCAGCCGACAGGGGCCCGCCTCCCTTCCGGGCACTGAAGCTTTCTTT
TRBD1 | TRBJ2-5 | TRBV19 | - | CAAAETGPNQETQYF | TGTGCCGCGGCGGAGACAGGGCCAAACCAAGAGACCCAGTACTTC
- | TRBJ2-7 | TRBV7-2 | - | CASSRRGTRLDEQYF | TGTGCCAGCAGCCGAAGGGGGACTCGCTTAGACGAGCAGTACTTC
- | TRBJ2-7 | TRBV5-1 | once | CASSSSEQGYEQYF | TGCGCCAGCAGCTCCTCTGAACAGGGTTACGAGCAGTACTTC
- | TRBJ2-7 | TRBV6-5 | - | CASTPLGQSSYEQYF | TGTGCCAGCACCCCCCTCGGACAAAGTTCCTACGAGCAGTACTTC
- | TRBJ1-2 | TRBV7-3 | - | CASSLAGEGVAYGYTF | TGTGCCAGCAGCCTAGCAGGTGAGGGAGTCGCCTATGGCTACACCTTC
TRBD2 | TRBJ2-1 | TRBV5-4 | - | CASSLVGTSEPDEQFF | TGTGCCAGCAGCTTGGTTGGGACTAGCGAGCCTGATGAGCAGTTCTTC
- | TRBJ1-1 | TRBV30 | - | CAWSNRVGVNTEAFF | TGTGCCTGGAGTAACAGGGTAGGGGTGAACACTGAAGCTTTCTTT